Sequencing of this T cell receptor beta chain was carried out in a study of blood T cell repertoires in COVID-19. This CDR3 is built from 14 residues. Germline values: CDR1 SGHRS, CDR2 YFSETQ. Trimming removed 0 bases from V and 0 bases from J, with 6 bases in between. Data came from immunoSEQ multiplex PCR; TCRdb stores just in-frame clones and leaves some out. The sample consists of 110,000 to 150,000 clones, roughly 80% of them appearing once. The sequenced material came from peripheral blood. V and J are TRBV5-1 and TRBJ1-2; D is unresolved. The receptor's source is a man in his forties or fifties with active or convalescent COVID-19. This CDR3 reads CASSLGTSNYGYTF. In DNA, the CDR3 is TGCGCCAGCAGCTTGGGAACATCTAACTATGGCTACACCTTC.